This T cell receptor (beta chain) was recorded in a study of OX40 agonist ivuxolimab in advanced cancers. Study information: Participants, around 80% male, averaged roughly 60 years of age, ranging from about 23 to 79. Eligibility admitted prior anti-PD-1, anti-PD-L1 or anti-CTLA-4 therapy; 30% to 40% had some. Points from the study as a whole: In the 0.1 to 3.0 mg/kg range, CD4+ and CD8+ blood T cells had expanded clonally by week 6.

Prior autoimmune disease or systemic immunosuppression barred patients. This table comes from immunoSEQ multiplex PCR, and its TCRdb copy is limited to in-frame clones, with some not included. The sample includes approximately 58,000 clones, around 80% seen only once; the top ten take approximately 2%. Germline assignment: CDR1 SNHLY and CDR2 FYNNEI. Trimming left V 3 bases short and J 1 base short, with 4 bases between. The CDR3 totals 13 residues. Worth noting for this clone: The antigen remains undetermined.

The clonotype comes from an adult with an advanced solid tumor such as melanoma, head and neck, liver or kidney cancer. This specimen consisted of CD4+ or CD8+ T cells sorted from blood, obtained in a trial of the OX40 agonist ivuxolimab. The chain uses TRBV2 and TRBJ1-5; D unresolved. The CDR3 nucleotides are TGTGCCAGCAGTGATTTCAGCAATCAGCCCCAGCATTTT. Residues: CASSDFSNQPQHF.